Following are 13 T cell receptor beta chains from one sample sequenced in a study of blood T cell repertoires in COVID-19. Libraries were prepared by immunoSEQ multiplex PCR; TCRdb keeps only in-frame clonotypes and omits some of them. The sample lists fewer than 250,000 clones, around 80% occurring once. Sample: peripheral blood. The receptors here all came from a woman in her forties or fifties with acute or convalescent COVID-19.

The rearrangement uses TRBV18 and TRBJ1-2, with TRBD1 as a possible D gene (5 bases). Trimming left V 0 bases short and J 0 bases short, with 14 bases between. The germline gives CDR1 KGHSH, CDR2 LQKENI. CDR3 size: 17 residues. This chain's CDR3 is CASSPPSQGTSNYGYTF. Written as DNA, the CDR3 is TGTGCCAGCTCACCACCCTCTCAGGGCACTTCTAACTATGGCTACACCTTC.

The chain is built from TRBV5-5 and TRBJ1-5; TRBD1 is a possible D gene (5 bases). The CDR3 consists of 16 residues. From germline, CDR1 is SGHKS and CDR2 YYEKEE (reference sequence). V lost 4 bases and J 2 bases, leaving 16 bases between the germline ends. The CDR3 is CASSPAGGKGNQPQHF. DNA for the CDR3: TGTGCCAGCAGCCCGGCCGGGGGGAAAGGCAATCAGCCCCAGCATTTT.

The rearrangement joins TRBV6-6 to TRBJ1-6; 8 bases are a match to TRBD1. This CDR3 is 14 amino acids long. Trimming took 7 bases from V and 9 from J; bases not matched to a gene: 8. Looked up from germline, CDR1 is MNHNY and CDR2 is SVGAGI (reference sequence). The CDR3 DNA sequence: TGTGCCAGCATCCAACCAGGGGGCTCTTCACCCCTCCACTTT. The encoded protein is CASIQPGGSSPLHF.

V and J are TRBV2 and TRBJ2-5; no clear D. The CDR3 runs 12 residues. Germline-derived CDR1 and CDR2 are SNHLY and FYNNEI. The V and J ends lost 4 bases and 5 bases respectively, with 8 bases between them. The CDR3, as DNA: TGTGCCAGCAGTGGGTACGGGGAGACCCAGTACTTC. Translation: CASSGYGETQYF.

The chain is built from TRBV6-6 and TRBJ2-3, with no clear D. The CDR3 spans 14 residues. Germline assignment: CDR1 MNHNY and CDR2 SVGAGI (reference sequence). Trimming removed 8 bases at V and 3 bases at J, with 15 bases between. CDR3 DNA: TGTGCCAGCGGTAAGGCGGAAAGAACAGATACGCAGTATTTT. Translating gives CASGKAERTDTQYF.

The chain combines TRBV30 with TRBJ1-4; D is ambiguous. The germline CDR1 and CDR2 sequences are GTSNPN and SVGIG (reference sequence). This CDR3 region has 14 residues. The V end lost 0 bases, the J end lost 4 bases, and 9 bases lay between the germline ends. The CDR3 region is CAWSVTANNEKLFF. CDR3 coding DNA: TGTGCCTGGAGTGTCACAGCAAATAATGAAAAACTGTTTTTT.

The CDR3 DNA is TGTGCCAGCAGCTTGGGACTAGGGGGGGCCGAGCAGTACTTC. Protein: CASSLGLGGAEQYF. This rearrangement joins TRBV5-4 to TRBJ2-7; D perhaps matches TRBD2 (7 bases). Looked up from germline, CDR1 is SGHNT and CDR2 is YYREEE (reference sequence). V was trimmed by 0 bases and J by 6 bases, leaving 13 bases between them. The CDR3 runs to 14 residues.

The chain employs TRBV2 and TRBJ1-3, with 7 bases identical to TRBD1. Germline trimming cut 6 bases from V and 2 bases from J; bases unmatched to any gene: 7. The germline V gene encodes CDR1 SNHLY and CDR2 FYNNEI. The CDR3 totals 15 residues. The CDR3 loop reads CASRRTGQTGNTIYF. As DNA, the CDR3 is TGTGCCAGCAGGAGGACAGGTCAGACTGGAAACACCATATATTTT. The complete variable domain, with remaining parts taken from reference TRBV2 and TRBJ1-3, reads EPEVTQTPSHQVTQMGQEVILRCVPISNHLYFYWYRQILGQKVEFLVSFYNNEISEKSEIFDDQFSVERPDGSNFTLKIRSTKLEDSAMYFCASRRTGQTGNTIYFGEGSWLTVV.

This clone appeared a single time. The genes are TRBV9 and TRBJ2-1; D remains ambiguous. CDR3 length: 13 residues. V lost 5 bases and J 9 bases, leaving 15 bases between the germline ends. The V gene's germline CDR1 is SGDLS and CDR2 YYNGEE. In DNA form, the CDR3 reads TGTGCCAGCAGTGTTACTCCGGTATTTGAGCAGTTCTTC. Its protein product is CASSVTPVFEQFF.

V gene TRBV2 combines with J gene TRBJ1-6; possibly TRBD1 for D (5 bases). V gave up 1 base and J gave up 5 bases, with 6 bases separating them. Germline loops: CDR1 SNHLY, CDR2 FYNNEI. This CDR3 is built from 14 residues. DNA of the CDR3: TGTGCCAGCAGTGAAGAAGGGGATAATTCACCCCTCCACTTT. This translates into CASSEEGDNSPLHF.

V and J are TRBV9 and TRBJ2-7, with TRBD2 matching over 8 bases. This CDR3 has 15 residues. Germline V CDR1 and CDR2: SGDLS, YYNGEE. V dropped 3 bases and J dropped 5; count of bases not matched to a gene: 10. The CDR3 spells CASSAPNSGDNEQYF. The CDR3 DNA is TGTGCCAGCAGCGCCCCAAATAGCGGGGACAACGAGCAGTACTTC.

This clone appeared a few times. The chain links TRBV3-1 (or the pseudogene TRBV3-2) to TRBJ2-1; D is uncertain. In germline, CDR1 is LGHDT, CDR2 YNNKEL (reference sequence). The ends were cut back, 4 bases at V and 7 bases at J, with 11 bases in the middle. This CDR3 is built from 13 residues. The CDR3 nucleotides read TGTGCCAGCAGCCTACCCAATAGAAATGAGCAGTTCTTC. It is translated as CASSLPNRNEQFF.

This sequence joins TRBV15 and TRBJ2-1; 11 positions match TRBD2. The germline V gene encodes CDR1 LNHNV and CDR2 YYDKDF (reference sequence). V lost 6 bases and J lost 4; bases outside the gene matches: 5. The CDR3 length is 15 residues. The CDR3 DNA reads as TGTGCCACCAGGATCGGACTAGCGGGTTACAATGAGCAGTTCTTC. Protein product: CATRIGLAGYNEQFF.